This T cell receptor (beta chain) was captured by sequencing in a study of shared clonotypes between healthy human individuals (dated by TCRdb to the early 2020s). Broadly, across the study: A couple of women and a few men aged 18 to 49 years were included in the cohort. Per donor, three plates each were used for CD4 naive and CD4 memory, two for CD8 naive, and one for CD8 memory. To estimate repertoire size and how much clonotype sharing occurs between individuals, the study deeply sequenced the blood TCR repertoires of five or six healthy adults. Libraries were prepared and TCR repertoires were sequenced by different laboratories using diverse techniques, in order to increase sequencing depth and limit assay-specific biases. Per donor, leukapheresis produced somewhere between about 0.8 and 9 billion PBMCs. The investigation overall reported the following: Sharing across several donors was observed for approximately 4.6% of naive CD4, 3% to 4% of naive CD8, over 2% of memory CD4, and 0.4% of memory CD8 clonotypes. Because the study included a small number of donors, the genetic and exposure-history diversity represented was limited. Compared with non-shared clonotypes, clonotypes shared by all four sorted-subset donors had higher generation probabilities. Rarefaction of sorted-subset datasets indicated incomplete sequencing despite the large sequencing depth. Estimated clonotype richness was generally larger for naive than for memory subsets. Sampling was limited to blood, and TCR repertoires in tissue likely differ from TCR repertoires in blood. Pairwise subsampling indicated that sequencing depth was expected to affect the degree of clonotype sharing among donors.

Healthy HIV-negative adults with no recently reported acute infections or vaccinations were included as donors. Every donor was a Caucasian adult residing in Nashville, Tennessee, USA. CD4+ T cells were enriched by magnetic negative selection, after which naive cells were positively selected on CD45RA and the negative fraction was taken as the memory subset. Blood was collected by leukapheresis, and PBMCs were isolated by Ficoll-Histopaque density gradient centrifugation and then cryopreserved in liquid nitrogen vapor phase. Analytical flow cytometry was used to check the purity and quantity of every magnetically sorted T cell population. From each sorted fraction, genomic DNA was isolated and quantified by UV absorbance on a Nanodrop 2000c. On this clone itself: Which antigen it targets is not known. The input lacks base qualities; no much larger clone sits a single base away.

Using the deep immunoSEQ assay, TCR CDR3 regions were amplified from genomic DNA by multiplex PCR. For each cell subset, the extracted genomic DNA was distributed evenly across all wells of several immunoSEQ 96-well plates, and each plate served as one replicate. For sorted subsets, each replicate PCR was loaded with about 0.2 ug genomic DNA, equivalent to roughly 30,000 T cell genomes. Purified libraries were measured with a Qubit 3.0 fluorometer, size-checked on a Bioanalyzer 2100, and measured again with the KAPA Library Quantification kit. A separate single-read 150-cycle Illumina NextSeq 550 flow cell was used to sequence each immunoSEQ 96-well plate. The paper's data handling went like this. The immunoSEQ output contained only junctional sequences without quality scores, so filtering could not match that applied to full-length reads. Sequences were annotated with PyIR, a Python wrapper for IgBLAST v1.9, using IMGT germline references to assign V/J genes and CDR3. Reads were removed for weak V/J assignments (E-value above 1e-6), missing CDR3, stop codons, out-of-frame junctions, or ambiguous translated residues. V3J clonotypes were defined as sequences sharing an identical inferred V gene, J gene, and CDR3 amino acid sequence. To compute the percentage overlap between repertoires, the number of shared unique clonotypes was divided by the size of the smaller repertoire. Repertoire richness was assessed with RTK rarefaction, the Chao1 estimator, and Recon v2.1 estimates of unobserved clonotypes. OLGA was used to compute generation probabilities for all TCRbeta clonotypes that the gDNA method yielded from a few donors. TCRdb provides this immuneACCESS table in a form limited to in-frame rearrangements. Some clones are lacking; in checked studies, under half of them reflect an unresolved V gene, and why the rest are absent is not known. Clone size and V and J calls were adopted from that table, with D and trimming inferred from the DNA. A total of 2 million to 3 million clones appear in this sample, roughly 93% of them only once. 0.36% of the sample goes to the ten largest clones.

This sequence originates from a man between 18 and 29 years old in good health. Some clones in this sample may be carry-over from other donors' samples. Sequenced material: naive CD4+ T cells from PBMCs. This sample's cell subset or site label indicates: CD45RA+ positively selected.

CDR3 region: CASSATGSGEQYF. The nucleotide sequence is TGTGCCAGCAGCGCCACAGGGTCGGGCGAGCAGTACTTC. Recombination connected TRBV9 to TRBJ2-7; the D region possibly corresponds to TRBD1 (6 bases align). V and J lose 3 bases and 6 bases, and a span of 13 bases separates them. CDR1 SGDLS and CDR2 YYNGEE are derived from the germline V gene. The CDR3, from cysteine to phenylalanine, totals 13 residues. Only the CDR3 region is kept as DNA, spanning 39 bases read in frame from base 1.